This T cell receptor beta chain comes out of a study of T-cell reconstitution after alpha-beta-depleted transplantation in children. Per germline, CDR1 SEHNR and CDR2 FQNEAQ (reference sequence). This CDR3 comprises 17 residues. After removal of 5 bases from V and 2 bases from J, the junction contained 6 bases not matched to a gene. The TCRbeta library incorporated unique molecular identifiers. TCRdb redid the calling of the PCR reads with MiXCR, one entry per CDR3 protein. The table shows 350,000 to 450,000 distinct CDR3 sequences, with roughly 22% occurring only once. This clonotype was seen a few times.

The TCR originated in a human donor who donated a stem cell graft to a child with acute myeloid leukemia. The chain carries TRBV7-9 and TRBJ2-2; 12 bases fit TRBD2. Material: PBMCs from the stem cell graft donor, obtained from the stem cell graft. The CDR3 reads CASSKTSGGHNTGELFF. CDR3 nucleotide sequence: TGTGCCAGCAGCAAGACTAGCGGGGGCCACAACACCGGGGAGCTGTTTTTT.